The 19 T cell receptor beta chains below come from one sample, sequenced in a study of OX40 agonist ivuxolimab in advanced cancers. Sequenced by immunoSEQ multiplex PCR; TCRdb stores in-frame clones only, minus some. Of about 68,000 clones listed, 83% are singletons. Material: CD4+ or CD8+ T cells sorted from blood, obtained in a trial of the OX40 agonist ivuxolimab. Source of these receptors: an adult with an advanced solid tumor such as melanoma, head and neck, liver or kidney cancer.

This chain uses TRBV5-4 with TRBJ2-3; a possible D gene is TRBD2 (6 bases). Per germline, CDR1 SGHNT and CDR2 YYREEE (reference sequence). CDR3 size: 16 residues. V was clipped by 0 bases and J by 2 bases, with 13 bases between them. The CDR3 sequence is CASSLAGGSYTDTQYF. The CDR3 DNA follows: TGTGCCAGCAGCTTGGCCGGGGGATCCTACACAGATACGCAGTATTTT.

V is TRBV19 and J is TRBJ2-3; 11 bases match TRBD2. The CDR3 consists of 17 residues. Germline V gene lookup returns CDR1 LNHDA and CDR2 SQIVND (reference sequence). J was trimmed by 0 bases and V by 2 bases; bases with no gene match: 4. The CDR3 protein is CASSILAGGTSTDTQYF. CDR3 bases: TGTGCCAGTAGTATACTAGCGGGGGGAACTAGCACAGATACGCAGTATTTT. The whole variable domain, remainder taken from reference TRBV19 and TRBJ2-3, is DGGITQSPKYLFRKEGQNVTLSCEQNLNHDAMYWYRQDPGQGLRLIYYSQIVNDFQKGDIAEGYSVSREKKESFPLTVTSAQKNPTAFYLCASSILAGGTSTDTQYFGPGTRLTVL.

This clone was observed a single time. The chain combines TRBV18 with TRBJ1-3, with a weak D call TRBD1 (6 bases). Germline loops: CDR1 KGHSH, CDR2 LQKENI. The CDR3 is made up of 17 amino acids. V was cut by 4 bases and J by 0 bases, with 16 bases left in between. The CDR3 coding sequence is TGTGCCAGCTCACGCGCGCCGGACAGCCGCTCTGGAAACACCATATATTTT. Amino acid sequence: CASSRAPDSRSGNTIYF.

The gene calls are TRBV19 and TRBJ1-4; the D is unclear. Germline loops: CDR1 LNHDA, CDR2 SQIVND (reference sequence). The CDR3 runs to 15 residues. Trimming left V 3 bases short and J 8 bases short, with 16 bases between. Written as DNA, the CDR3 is TGTGCCAGTAGTATCCGCGGTCCTATGGAGGAAAAACTGTTTTTT. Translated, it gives CASSIRGPMEEKLFF. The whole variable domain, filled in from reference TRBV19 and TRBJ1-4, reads DGGITQSPKYLFRKEGQNVTLSCEQNLNHDAMYWYRQDPGQGLRLIYYSQIVNDFQKGDIAEGYSVSREKKESFPLTVTSAQKNPTAFYLCASSIRGPMEEKLFFGSGTQLSVL.

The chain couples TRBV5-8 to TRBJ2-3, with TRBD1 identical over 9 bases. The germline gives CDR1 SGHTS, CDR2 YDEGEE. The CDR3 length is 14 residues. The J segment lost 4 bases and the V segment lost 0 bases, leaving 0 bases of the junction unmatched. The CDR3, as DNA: TGTGCCAGCAGCTTGGGGACAGGGGCAGATACGCAGTATTTT. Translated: CASSLGTGADTQYF.

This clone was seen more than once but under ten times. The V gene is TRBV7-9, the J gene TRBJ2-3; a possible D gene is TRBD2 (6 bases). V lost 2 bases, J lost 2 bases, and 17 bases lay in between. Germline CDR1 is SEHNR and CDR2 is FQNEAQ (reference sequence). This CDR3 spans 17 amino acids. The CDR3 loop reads CASSLRLANSDTDTQYF. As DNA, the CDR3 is TGTGCCAGCAGCTTAAGGCTAGCGAATTCCGACACAGATACGCAGTATTTT. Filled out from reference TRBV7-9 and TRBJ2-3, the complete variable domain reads DTGVSQNPRHKITKRGQNVTFRCDPISEHNRLYWYRQTLGQGPEFLTYFQNEAQLEKSRLLSDRFSAERPKGSFSTLEIQRTEQGDSAMYLCASSLRLANSDTDTQYFGPGTRLTVL.

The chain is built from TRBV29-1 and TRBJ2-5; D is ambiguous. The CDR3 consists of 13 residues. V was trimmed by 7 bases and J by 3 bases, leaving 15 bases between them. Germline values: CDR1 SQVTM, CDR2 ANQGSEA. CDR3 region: CSAGGQSKETQYF. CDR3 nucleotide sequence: TGCAGCGCCGGTGGGCAGTCGAAAGAGACCCAGTACTTC.

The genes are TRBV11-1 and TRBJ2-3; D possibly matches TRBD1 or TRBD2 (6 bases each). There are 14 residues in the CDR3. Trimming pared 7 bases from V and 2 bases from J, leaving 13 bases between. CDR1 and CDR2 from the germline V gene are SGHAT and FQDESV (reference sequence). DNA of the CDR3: TGTGCCAGCACGGATCCGGGGGCCACAGATACGCAGTATTTT. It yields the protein CASTDPGATDTQYF.

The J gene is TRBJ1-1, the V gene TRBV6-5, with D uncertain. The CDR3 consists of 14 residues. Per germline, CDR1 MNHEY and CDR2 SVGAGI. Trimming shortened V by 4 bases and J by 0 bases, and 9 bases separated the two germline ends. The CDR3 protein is CASSFGPLNTEAFF. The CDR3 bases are TGTGCCAGCAGTTTCGGGCCTTTGAACACTGAAGCTTTCTTT.

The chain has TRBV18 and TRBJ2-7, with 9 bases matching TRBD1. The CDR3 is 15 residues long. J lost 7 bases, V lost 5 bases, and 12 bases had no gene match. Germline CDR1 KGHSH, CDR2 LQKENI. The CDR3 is CASSKTRTGDLEQYF. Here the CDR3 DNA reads TGTGCCAGCTCAAAGACCCGGACAGGGGATCTGGAGCAGTACTTC.

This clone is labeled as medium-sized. The CDR3 is CASALRGGPYEQYF. The CDR3, as DNA: TGTGCCAGCGCGCTGAGAGGGGGCCCCTACGAGCAGTACTTC. V and J are TRBV2 and TRBJ2-7; TRBD1 matches 7 bases. Germline V gives CDR1 SNHLY, CDR2 FYNNEI. J lost 2 bases, V lost 8 bases, and 9 bases had no gene match. This CDR3 has 14 amino acids.

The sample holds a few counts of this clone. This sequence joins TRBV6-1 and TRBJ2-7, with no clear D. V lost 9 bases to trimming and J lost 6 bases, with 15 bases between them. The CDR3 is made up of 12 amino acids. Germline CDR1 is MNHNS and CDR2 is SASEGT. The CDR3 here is CASNRPAGEQYF. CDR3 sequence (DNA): TGTGCCAGTAATCGGCCCGCTGGCGAGCAGTACTTC.

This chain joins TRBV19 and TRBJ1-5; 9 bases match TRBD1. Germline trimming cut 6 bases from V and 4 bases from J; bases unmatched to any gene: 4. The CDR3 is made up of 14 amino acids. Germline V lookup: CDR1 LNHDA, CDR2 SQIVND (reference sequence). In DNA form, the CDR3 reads TGTGCCAGTAGGGACAGGGGTAGGAATCAGCCCCAGCATTTT. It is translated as CASRDRGRNQPQHF. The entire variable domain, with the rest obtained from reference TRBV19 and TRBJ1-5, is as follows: DGGITQSPKYLFRKEGQNVTLSCEQNLNHDAMYWYRQDPGQGLRLIYYSQIVNDFQKGDIAEGYSVSREKKESFPLTVTSAQKNPTAFYLCASRDRGRNQPQHFGDGTRLSIL.

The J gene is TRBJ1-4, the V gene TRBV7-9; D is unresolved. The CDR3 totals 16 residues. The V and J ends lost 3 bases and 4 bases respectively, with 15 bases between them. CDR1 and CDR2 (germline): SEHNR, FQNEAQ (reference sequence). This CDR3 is CASSFPRHSDNEKLFF. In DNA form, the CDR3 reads TGTGCCAGCAGCTTTCCCCGACACAGTGATAATGAAAAACTGTTTTTT.

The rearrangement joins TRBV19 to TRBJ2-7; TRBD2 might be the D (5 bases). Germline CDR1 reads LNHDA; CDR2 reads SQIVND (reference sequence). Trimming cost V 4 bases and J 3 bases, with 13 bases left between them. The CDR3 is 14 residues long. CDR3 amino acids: CASSRWGVDYEQYF. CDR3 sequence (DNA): TGTGCCAGTAGTAGGTGGGGAGTGGACTACGAGCAGTACTTC.

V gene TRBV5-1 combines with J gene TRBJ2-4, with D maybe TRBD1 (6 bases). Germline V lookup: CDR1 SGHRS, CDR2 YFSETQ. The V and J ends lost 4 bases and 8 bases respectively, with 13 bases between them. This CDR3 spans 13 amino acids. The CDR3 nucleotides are TGCGCCAGCAGCCGGGACATGGTTGACATTCAGTACTTC. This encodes CASSRDMVDIQYF.

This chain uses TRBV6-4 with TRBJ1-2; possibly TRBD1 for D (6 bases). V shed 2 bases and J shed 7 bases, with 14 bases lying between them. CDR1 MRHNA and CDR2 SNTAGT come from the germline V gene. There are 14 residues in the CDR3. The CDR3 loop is CASSDARGAGGYTF. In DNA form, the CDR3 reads TGTGCCAGCAGTGACGCGCGGGGGGCTGGTGGCTACACCTTC.

CDR3 sequence: CASSLVGADTEAFF. For the CDR3, the DNA is TGTGCCAGCAGCTTGGTGGGTGCGGACACTGAAGCTTTCTTT. The gene calls are TRBV5-6 and TRBJ1-1, with D unclear. Trimming removed 0 bases at V and 3 bases at J, with 9 bases between. The germline V gene encodes CDR1 SGHDT and CDR2 YYEEEE. The CDR3 spans 14 residues. Full variable domain (rest looked up from reference TRBV5-6 and TRBJ1-1): DAGVTQSPTHLIKTRGQQVTLRCSPKSGHDTVSWYQQALGQGPQFIFQYYEEEERQRGNFPDRFSGHQFPNYSSELNVNALLLGDSALYLCASSLVGADTEAFFGQGTRLTVV.

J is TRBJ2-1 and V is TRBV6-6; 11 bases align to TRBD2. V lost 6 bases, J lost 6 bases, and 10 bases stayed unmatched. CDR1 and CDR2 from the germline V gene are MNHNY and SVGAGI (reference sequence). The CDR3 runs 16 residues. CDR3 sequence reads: CASSDLGLAVSNEQFF. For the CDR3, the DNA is TGTGCCAGCAGCGACCTGGGACTAGCGGTATCCAATGAGCAGTTCTTC.